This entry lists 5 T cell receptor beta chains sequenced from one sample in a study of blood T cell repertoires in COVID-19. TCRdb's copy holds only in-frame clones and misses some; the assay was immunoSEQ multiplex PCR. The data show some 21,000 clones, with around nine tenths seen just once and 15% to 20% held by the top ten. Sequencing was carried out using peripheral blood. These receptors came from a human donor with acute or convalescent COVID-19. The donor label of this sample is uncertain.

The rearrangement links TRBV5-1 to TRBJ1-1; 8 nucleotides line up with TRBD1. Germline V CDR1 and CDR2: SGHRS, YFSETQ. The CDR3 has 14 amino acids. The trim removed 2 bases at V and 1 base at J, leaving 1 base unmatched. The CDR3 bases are TGCGCCAGCAGCTTCGGGACAGGGAACACTGAAGCTTTCTTT. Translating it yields CASSFGTGNTEAFF.

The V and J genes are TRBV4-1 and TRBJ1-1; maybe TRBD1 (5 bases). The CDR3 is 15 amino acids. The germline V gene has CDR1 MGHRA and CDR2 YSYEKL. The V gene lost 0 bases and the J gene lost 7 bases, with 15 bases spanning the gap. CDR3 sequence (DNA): TGCGCCAGCAGCCAAGATGGGGGGGAATGGAATGAAGCTTTCTTT. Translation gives CASSQDGGEWNEAFF.

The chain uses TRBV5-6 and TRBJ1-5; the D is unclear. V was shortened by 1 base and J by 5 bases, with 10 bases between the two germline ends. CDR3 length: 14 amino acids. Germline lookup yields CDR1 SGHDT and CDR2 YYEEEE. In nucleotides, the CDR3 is TGTGCCAGCAGCTTGTCACAGCCCGATCAGCCCCAGCATTTT. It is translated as CASSLSQPDQPQHF.

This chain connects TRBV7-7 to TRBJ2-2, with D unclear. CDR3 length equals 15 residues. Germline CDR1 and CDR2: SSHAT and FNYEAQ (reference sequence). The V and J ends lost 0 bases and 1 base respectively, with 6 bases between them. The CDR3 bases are TGTGCCAGCAGCTTAGCACAGCTGAACACCGGGGAGCTGTTTTTT. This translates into CASSLAQLNTGELFF. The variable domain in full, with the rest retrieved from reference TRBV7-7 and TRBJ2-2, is GAGVSQSPRYKVTKRGQDVTLRCDPISSHATLYWYQQALGQGPEFLTYFNYEAQPDKSGLPSDRFSAERPEGSISTLTIQRTEQRDSAMYRCASSLAQLNTGELFFGEGSRLTVL.

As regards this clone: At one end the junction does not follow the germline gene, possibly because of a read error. CDR3 protein: CASCLGGSSTDTQYF. CDR3 bases: TGCGCCAGCTGCTTAGGCGGGAGTTCCACAGATACGCAGTATTTT. This chain links TRBV5-1 with TRBJ2-3; TRBD2 matches at 7 bases. CDR3 length: 15 residues. The V gene's germline CDR1 is SGHRS and CDR2 YFSETQ.